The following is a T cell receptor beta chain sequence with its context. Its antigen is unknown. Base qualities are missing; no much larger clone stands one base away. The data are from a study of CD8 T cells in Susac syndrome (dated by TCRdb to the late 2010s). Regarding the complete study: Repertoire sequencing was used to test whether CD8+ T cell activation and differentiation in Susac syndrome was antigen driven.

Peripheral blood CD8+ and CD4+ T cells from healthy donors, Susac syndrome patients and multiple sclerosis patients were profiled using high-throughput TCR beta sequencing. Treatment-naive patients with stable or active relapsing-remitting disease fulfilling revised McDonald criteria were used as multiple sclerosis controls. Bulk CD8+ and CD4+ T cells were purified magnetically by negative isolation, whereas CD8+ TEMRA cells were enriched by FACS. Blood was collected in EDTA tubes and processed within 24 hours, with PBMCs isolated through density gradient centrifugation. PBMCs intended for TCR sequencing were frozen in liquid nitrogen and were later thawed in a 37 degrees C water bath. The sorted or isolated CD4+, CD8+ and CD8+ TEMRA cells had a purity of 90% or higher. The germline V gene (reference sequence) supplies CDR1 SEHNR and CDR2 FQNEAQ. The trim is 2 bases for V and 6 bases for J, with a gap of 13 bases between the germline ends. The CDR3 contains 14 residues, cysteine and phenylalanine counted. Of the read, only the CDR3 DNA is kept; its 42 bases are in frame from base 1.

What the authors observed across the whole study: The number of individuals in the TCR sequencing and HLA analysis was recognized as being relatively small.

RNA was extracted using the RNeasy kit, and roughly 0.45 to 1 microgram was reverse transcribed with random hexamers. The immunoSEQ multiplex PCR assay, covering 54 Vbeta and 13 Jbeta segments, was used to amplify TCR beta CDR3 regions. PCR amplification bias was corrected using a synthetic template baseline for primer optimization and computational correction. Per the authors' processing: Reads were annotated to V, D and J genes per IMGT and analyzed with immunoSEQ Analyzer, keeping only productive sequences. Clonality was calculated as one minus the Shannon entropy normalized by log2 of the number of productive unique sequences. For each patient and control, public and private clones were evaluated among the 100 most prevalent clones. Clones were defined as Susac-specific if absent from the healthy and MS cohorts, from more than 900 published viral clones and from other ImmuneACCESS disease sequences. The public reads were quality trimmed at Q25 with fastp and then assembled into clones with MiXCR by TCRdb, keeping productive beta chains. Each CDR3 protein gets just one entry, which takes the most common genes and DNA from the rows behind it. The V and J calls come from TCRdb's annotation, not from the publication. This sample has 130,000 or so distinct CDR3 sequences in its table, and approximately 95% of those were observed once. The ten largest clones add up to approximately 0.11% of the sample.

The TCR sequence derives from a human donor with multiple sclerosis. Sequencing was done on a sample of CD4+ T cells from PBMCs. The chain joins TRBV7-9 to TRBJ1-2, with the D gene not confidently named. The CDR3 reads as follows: CASSLRAYPDGYTF. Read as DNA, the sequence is TGTGCCAGCAGCTTACGGGCTTACCCCGATGGCTACACCTTC.